The entry below gives a single TCR beta chain sequence along with its context. Germline V CDR1 and CDR2: GTSNPN, SVGIG (reference sequence). The CDR3 has 15 amino acids. V was shortened by 4 bases and J by 2 bases, with 15 bases between the two germline ends. This entry belongs to a study of T-cell memory formation after mild COVID-19. TCRdb itself ran the 5' RACE reads through MiXCR, one entry per CDR3 protein. The sample yields around 340,000 distinct CDR3 sequences, under 25% seen once. The specimen was PBMCs or a T cell subset sorted from them (not recorded which). The receptor's source is an adult woman who had mild COVID-19 (a few samples of this study predate the infection). Cell type and time point are not known. The V call is TRBV30, the J call TRBJ1-3; D unresolved. CDR3 loop: CAWMHPRDPGNTIYF. In DNA, the CDR3 is TGTGCCTGGATGCACCCCCGGGATCCTGGAAACACCATATATTTT.